One sample yielded the 12 T cell receptor beta chains listed below, sequenced in a study of human T cells and chemical hapten exposure (dated by TCRdb to the early 2020s). Library preparation employed RACE. Sequencing instrument: NextSeq 500. TCRdb's own reprocessing of the public reads used fastp at Q25 and MiXCR and kept productive beta chains. Rows merge per CDR3 protein into single entries with the most common DNA and genes. Present in this sample are 350,000 to 400,000 distinct CDR3 sequences, 5.1% of which were seen just once. In total, the top ten clones hold just over 2.5% of the sample. This sample's time point label indicates: pre-sensitization, week 0. Interpreted using the paper, the treatment or condition label stands for: therapeutic diphenylcyclopropenone sensitization with weekly scalp DPC. Sample: whole blood, taken in connection with sensitization to the hapten diphenylcyclopropenone (DPC). The receptors derive from a woman aged 50 to 60 with alopecia areata. Some clones in this sample may be carry-over from other donors' samples.

This clonotype appeared many times. The rearrangement uses TRBV5-3 and TRBJ2-2, with 9 positions matching TRBD2. TRBV5-3 is an ORF; its function is uncertain. The CDR3 loop spans 17 amino acids. Losses at the gene ends were 1 base for V and 7 bases for J; bases not matched to a gene: 11. CDR3 region: CARSLSPGTSRFGELFF. The CDR3 coding sequence is TGTGCCAGAAGCTTGAGTCCCGGGACTAGCAGGTTCGGGGAGCTGTTTTTT.

As for this clonotype: This may stem from a read error, because a much larger clone lies one nucleotide away. The chain recombines TRBV28 with TRBJ2-3; D is ambiguous. The CDR3 runs 14 residues. Looked up from germline, CDR1 is MDHEN and CDR2 is SYDVKM. CDR3 loop: CASSPFGSTDTQNF. CDR3 in DNA: TGTGCCAGCAGTCCTTTTGGTAGCACAGATACGCAGAATTTT.

The chain employs TRBV7-2 and TRBJ1-2; 10 bases map to TRBD1. CDR3 length: 15 amino acids. Germline lookup yields CDR1 SGHTA and CDR2 FQGNSA. The J segment lost 7 bases and the V segment lost 5 bases, leaving 10 bases of the junction unmatched. CDR3 loop: CASSLSTGGAGGYTF. CDR3 DNA sequence: TGTGCCAGCAGCCTTTCGACAGGGGGCGCGGGTGGCTACACCTTC.

This sequence joins TRBV20-1 and TRBJ2-3; perhaps TRBD2 as D (5 bases). This CDR3 has 15 amino acids. The V end was cut by 0 bases, the J end by 1 base, with 11 bases between. Germline CDR1 is DFQATT and CDR2 is SNEGSKA (reference sequence). CDR3: CSARDPAEGTDTQYF. In DNA form, the CDR3 reads TGCAGTGCTAGAGATCCAGCGGAGGGCACAGATACGCAGTATTTT.

The gene calls are TRBV20-1 and TRBJ1-1, with 12 bases fitting TRBD1. CDR3 length equals 14 residues. J was trimmed by 4 bases and V by 8 bases; bases with no gene match: 8. Germline V gene sequence: CDR1 DFQATT, CDR2 SNEGSKA (reference sequence). This CDR3 reads CSLWRGQGATEAFF. In nucleotides, the CDR3 is TGCAGTCTTTGGAGGGGACAGGGGGCCACTGAAGCTTTCTTT.

Many counts were recorded for this clonotype. The genes are TRBV4-3 and TRBJ2-1, with TRBD2 matching over 7 bases. V was clipped by 1 base and J by 0 bases; unmatched bases: 3. This CDR3 region has 16 residues. The V gene's germline CDR1 is LGHNA and CDR2 YSLEER. CDR3 loop: CASSQAAGTSYNEQFF. The CDR3 DNA reads TGCGCCAGCAGCCAAGCAGCGGGGACCTCCTACAATGAGCAGTTCTTC.

CDR3 nucleotide sequence: TGTGCCAGCATTAATTACCCAGGGGGCAATCAGCCCCAGCATTTT. It specifies CASINYPGGNQPQHF. V gene TRBV6-6 combines with J gene TRBJ1-5; weak D call: TRBD1 (6 bases). The CDR3 is 15 residues long. Germline loops: CDR1 MNHNY, CDR2 SVGAGI (reference sequence). Trimming shortened V by 7 bases and J by 2 bases, and 15 bases separated the two germline ends.

This clonotype was seen at least ten times. The chain joins TRBV18 to TRBJ2-2; D remains ambiguous. CDR3 length equals 14 residues. With 2 bases removed from V and 5 bases from J, the gap between germline ends came to 9 bases. In germline, CDR1 is KGHSH, CDR2 LQKENI. In DNA form, the CDR3 reads TGTGCCAGCTCACCAAGTGTCATAACCGGGGAGCTGTTTTTT. It is translated as CASSPSVITGELFF. The full variable domain, completed using reference TRBV18 and TRBJ2-2, is NAGVMQNPRHLVRRRGQEARLRCSPMKGHSHVYWYRQLPEEGLKFMVYLQKENIIDESGMPKERFSAEFPKEGPSILRIQQVVRGDSAAYFCASSPSVITGELFFGEGSRLTVL.

This clonotype was counted a few times. The V call is TRBV3-1, the J call TRBJ1-2; D is unclear. From germline, CDR1 is LGHDT and CDR2 YNNKEL (reference sequence). This CDR3 is built from 13 residues. Between the trimmed V and J ends, which lost 3 bases and 3 bases, there was a span of 8 bases. In DNA form, the CDR3 reads TGTGCCAGCAGCCAGGCGGAGGACTATGGCTACACCTTC. Translation gives CASSQAEDYGYTF.

This clonotype showed up many times. CDR3 region: CSALGTSGSTDTQYF. CDR3 sequence (DNA): TGCAGTGCTCTAGGGACTAGCGGAAGCACAGATACGCAGTATTTT. The chain employs TRBV20-1 and TRBJ2-3; 11 positions match TRBD2. Germline CDR1 DFQATT, CDR2 SNEGSKA (reference sequence). The V segment lost 5 bases and the J segment 0 bases; nucleotides outside the gene matches: 4. This CDR3 has 15 residues.

The rearrangement joins TRBV6-5 to TRBJ1-4; D might be TRBD1 (5 bases). There are 13 residues in the CDR3. CDR1 is MNHEY and CDR2 is SVGAGI in the germline V gene. V dropped 7 bases and J dropped 4 bases, with 10 bases sitting between them. The DNA of the CDR3 is TGTGCCAGCAAGGGACCCCTTAATGAAAAACTGTTTTTT. Its protein product is CASKGPLNEKLFF.

This clonotype was picked up many times. The gene calls are TRBV7-2 and TRBJ2-5, with TRBD2 identical over 10 bases. The CDR3 is made up of 15 amino acids. V lost 2 bases, J lost 3 bases, and 3 bases stayed unmatched. Germline CDR1 reads SGHTA; CDR2 reads FQGNSA. This chain's CDR3 is CASSLRLAGEETQYF. The CDR3 bases are TGTGCCAGCAGCTTAAGGCTAGCGGGGGAAGAGACCCAGTACTTC.